This TCR beta chain was sequenced for a study of blood T cells in healthy people across ages. Study findings and constraints: TCR beta diversity was tightly associated with the proportion of naive T cells. Researchers deemed the diversity estimates from one million T cells underestimates. A greater number of naive CD4+ cells and higher diversity distinguished long-lived donors from aged donors.

Turning to this clonotype: Its antigen is as yet unknown.

Sample-barcoded 5' priming and a J-beta primer mix drove a second PCR of about 7 to 12 cycles. TCRdb analysed the 5' RACE reads with MiXCR anew, one entry per CDR3 protein. The sample consists of about a million distinct CDR3 sequences, more than 30% of them appearing once. Per the germline V gene, CDR1 is LGHNA and CDR2 is YSLEER. The CDR3 extends over 17 amino acids. V lost 0 bases, J lost 1 base, and 12 bases lay in between. This receptor was obtained from a young man in good health. The V call is TRBV4-3, the J call TRBJ2-2; D not certain. Sample: blood. DNA for the CDR3: TGCGCCAGCAGCCAAGACCATAATCTGGGGAACACCGGGGAGCTGTTTTTT. It is translated as CASSQDHNLGNTGELFF.